What follows are 14 T cell receptor beta chains derived from one specimen sequenced in a study of blood T cell repertoires in COVID-19. Clones were sequenced by immunoSEQ multiplex PCR, and TCRdb holds only the in-frame ones, with some missing. The sample consists of approximately 160,000 clones, 80% to 95% of them appearing once. Sequenced: peripheral blood. These TCRs come from a woman between 55 and 75 years old with COVID-19, enrolled during active disease.

The chain is built from TRBV3-1 (or the pseudogene TRBV3-2) and TRBJ1-6, with D unclear. Trimming removed 0 bases from V and 6 bases from J, with 15 bases in between. This CDR3 spans 17 amino acids. Germline loops: CDR1 LGHDT, CDR2 YNNKEL (reference sequence). Here the CDR3 reads CASSQDWNRRGNSPLHF. The CDR3 DNA sequence: TGTGCCAGCAGCCAAGATTGGAACCGGCGCGGTAATTCACCCCTCCACTTT.

The chain employs TRBV4-3 and TRBJ1-1; 9 bases map to TRBD1. Germline V gene sequence: CDR1 LGHNA, CDR2 YSLEER. The CDR3 contains 16 residues. With 6 bases clipped from V and 1 base from J, the junction kept 9 bases outside the gene matches. The chain's CDR3 is CASSRGQGSPNTEAFF. The CDR3 region has the DNA TGCGCCAGCAGTAGAGGACAGGGGTCCCCGAACACTGAAGCTTTCTTT.

The genes are TRBV10-3 and TRBJ1-1; D remains ambiguous. This CDR3 is built from 11 residues. Trimming took off 5 bases at V and 2 bases at J, with 3 bases between the two ends. Germline CDR1 is ENHRY and CDR2 is SYGVKD. CDR3 nucleotides: TGTGCCATCAGTATAAACACTGAAGCTTTCTTT. As protein: CAISINTEAFF.

The gene calls are TRBV7-2 and TRBJ2-5; D might be TRBD1 (6 bases). V dropped 2 bases and J dropped 0 bases, with 7 bases sitting between them. Germline V gives CDR1 SGHTA, CDR2 FQGNSA. The CDR3 is 14 residues long. The CDR3 region has the DNA TGTGCCAGCAGCTTAAGGGGGTACCAAGAGACCCAGTACTTC. The encoded protein is CASSLRGYQETQYF. Full variable domain (missing parts from reference TRBV7-2 and TRBJ2-5): GAGVSQSPSNKVTEKGKDVELRCDPISGHTALYWYRQSLGQGLEFLIYFQGNSAPDKSGLPSDRFSAERTGGSVSTLTIQRTQQEDSAVYLCASSLRGYQETQYFGPGTRLLVL.

The rearrangement links TRBV3-1 (or the pseudogene TRBV3-2) to TRBJ1-6; 11 bases line up with TRBD1. The ends lost 1 base at V and 9 bases at J; junction bases unmatched: 14. The CDR3 covers 19 residues. Germline CDR1 and CDR2: LGHDT and YNNKEL (reference sequence). CDR3 residues: CASSQVPRTGGELGSPLHF. CDR3 sequence (DNA): TGTGCCAGCAGCCAAGTACCTAGGACAGGGGGCGAGCTCGGTTCACCCCTCCACTTT.

This chain links TRBV18 with TRBJ1-5; 11 nucleotides agree with TRBD1. This CDR3 spans 16 amino acids. In germline, CDR1 is KGHSH, CDR2 LQKENI. The trim removed 3 bases at V and 6 bases at J, leaving 7 bases unmatched. Written as DNA, the CDR3 is TGTGCCAGCTCACCTTCAGGACAGGGGGCGAGTCAGCCCCAGCATTTT. Amino acid sequence: CASSPSGQGASQPQHF.

The chain carries TRBV5-1 and TRBJ1-2; the D is unclear. This CDR3 has 12 amino acids. Germline lookup yields CDR1 SGHRS and CDR2 YFSETQ. Trimming pared 1 base from V and 3 bases from J, leaving 4 bases between. The CDR3 reads CASSLTDYGYTF. CDR3 in DNA: TGCGCCAGCAGCTTGACGGACTATGGCTACACCTTC.

This clone was seen more than once but under ten times. The chain is built from TRBV7-8 and TRBJ1-5; 9 positions agree with TRBD1. The V gene end was trimmed by 5 bases and the J gene end by 7 bases; junction bases not matched to a gene: 12. CDR3 length: 16 residues. CDR1 and CDR2 (germline): SGHVS, FQNEAQ. The CDR3 DNA is TGTGCCAGCAGCCCCCTCGGGACAGGGAGTCAGCAGCCCCAGCATTTT. Amino acid sequence: CASSPLGTGSQQPQHF.

The chain combines TRBV10-3 with TRBJ1-5; D may be TRBD1 (6 bases). The germline V gene encodes CDR1 ENHRY and CDR2 SYGVKD. The CDR3 extends over 14 amino acids. Deletions cut 6 bases from V and 0 bases from J, with 9 bases between. DNA for the CDR3: TGTGCCATCAGGGACAGTCGTAGCAATCAGCCCCAGCATTTT. Translated: CAIRDSRSNQPQHF.

This chain joins TRBV12-3 or TRBV12-4 and TRBJ1-3; no firm D call. This CDR3 spans 12 amino acids. V dropped 7 bases and J dropped 0 bases, with 4 bases sitting between them. The CDR3 bases are TGTGCCAGCAAGCCCTCTGGAAACACCATATATTTT. Protein product: CASKPSGNTIYF.

The chain recombines TRBV24-1 with TRBJ1-2; D not resolved. The length of the CDR3 is 12 residues. Trimming took 3 bases from V and 4 from J, leaving 5 bases between them. Looked up from germline, CDR1 is KGHDR and CDR2 is SFDVKD. This chain's CDR3 is CATSDPGYGYTF. For the CDR3, the DNA is TGTGCCACCAGTGATCCGGGCTATGGCTACACCTTC.

The DNA for the CDR3 is TGTGCCAGTAGTATATCCCGGGGGGGCCTGGAGACCCAGTACTTC. The encoded protein is CASSISRGGLETQYF. The chain combines TRBV19 with TRBJ2-5; TRBD2 matches at 8 bases. Germline-derived CDR1 and CDR2 are LNHDA and SQIVND (reference sequence). V gave up 2 bases and J gave up 5 bases; unmatched junction bases: 7. The CDR3 covers 15 residues.

CDR3 sequence (DNA): TGTGCCAGCAGCATTTTTTCAGGGGCTGGAAACACCATATATTTT. The encoded protein is CASSIFSGAGNTIYF. This chain links TRBV7-9 with TRBJ1-3, with D possibly being TRBD1 (6 bases). Per germline, CDR1 SEHNR and CDR2 FQNEAQ (reference sequence). V lost 5 bases and J lost 2, with 13 bases in between. This CDR3 is 15 amino acids long.

Here the CDR3 reads CASSQDTGYNQPQHF. CDR3 nucleotide sequence: TGCGCCAGCAGCCAAGATACAGGGTACAATCAGCCCCAGCATTTT. This sequence joins TRBV4-3 and TRBJ1-5, with D possibly being TRBD1 (6 bases). CDR1 and CDR2 from the germline V gene are LGHNA and YSLEER. Deletions cut 0 bases from V and 3 bases from J, with 9 bases between. CDR3 length: 15 amino acids.